Listed below are T cell receptor beta chains from one sample, sequenced in a study of shared clonotypes between healthy human individuals. Some clones are missing from TCRdb's copy, which holds only in-frame ones; the method was immunoSEQ multiplex PCR. The sample has roughly 1 million clones, approximately 78% seen once; the top ten hold around 0.47%. Material: memory CD4+ T cells from PBMCs. The receptors stem from a man younger than 35 in good health. Some clones in this sample may be carry-over from other donors' samples. Both conserved end residues are part of each CDR3. The D gene is left open where the match is weak. The size of a clone is reported for some rows only, either as once, few or many, or as a class for expanded clones.

D gene,V gene,J gene,clone size,CDR3 DNA,CDR3 protein
TRBD2,TRBV2,TRBJ2-1,.,TGTGCCAGCAGTGAAATAGCGGGGCAGCAGTTCTTC,CASSEIAGQQFF
TRBD2,TRBV11-2,TRBJ2-2,.,TGTGCCAGCAGCTTAGGCAGACTAGCCCTCACCGGGGAGCTGTTTTTT,CASSLGRLALTGELFF
TRBD1,TRBV6-1,TRBJ1-5,.,TGTGCCAGCAGTGCACAGGACAGGGAAAGACCCCAGCATTTT,CASSAQDRERPQHF
.,TRBV7-6,TRBJ2-7,.,TGTGCCAGCAGCCCTCGGACGAAATACGAGCAGTACTTC,CASSPRTKYEQYF
.,TRBV10-3,TRBJ1-5,medium-sized,TGTGCCATCGGAACCGATAGCAATCAGCCCCAGCATTTT,CAIGTDSNQPQHF
TRBD2,TRBV11-3,TRBJ2-1,.,TGTGCCAGCAGCTTAGGGACTAGCGGAGACAATGAGCAGTTCTTC,CASSLGTSGDNEQFF
.,TRBV11-2,TRBJ1-1,.,TGTGCCAGCAGCCCCTTGGGGCCCTCTGAAGCTTTCTTT,CASSPLGPSEAFF
.,TRBV5-1,TRBJ2-7,.,TGCGCCAGCAGCTTGCAAAGGGTAGGAGAGCAGTACTTC,CASSLQRVGEQYF
TRBD2,TRBV5-1,TRBJ2-2,.,TGCGCCAGCAGCACGGGACTAGCGGCGAACACCGGGGAGCTGTTTTTT,CASSTGLAANTGELFF
.,TRBV1,TRBJ2-7,few,TGCACCAGCAGCCAAGAGGGTCTAGCGGGAGACTACGAGCAGTACTTC,CTSSQEGLAGDYEQYF
.,TRBV9,TRBJ2-7,.,TGTGCCAGCAGCCCTAATTTGGGGTCCTACGAGCAGTACTTC,CASSPNLGSYEQYF
TRBD1,TRBV15,TRBJ1-2,.,TGTGCCACCAGCAGACCGGACAGGGGGGGTTATGGCTACACCTTC,CATSRPDRGGYGYTF
.,TRBV11-3,TRBJ2-3,.,TGTGCCAGCAGCTTAGGCGGGGTCCGGGGTACGCAGTATTTT,CASSLGGVRGTQYF
.,TRBV12-2,TRBJ2-1,.,TGTGCAAGTCGCTTAGACCACCAGGTGCCCTCGAGCTCCTACAATGAGCAGTTCTTC,CASRLDHQVPSSSYNEQFF
.,TRBV4-1,TRBJ2-2,few,TGCGCCAGCAGCCAAGTTAGCGGGGAGCTGTTTTTT,CASSQVSGELFF
.,TRBV19,TRBJ2-1,.,TGTGCCAGTAGTATGCATCGTGAGCAGTTCTTC,CASSMHREQFF
.,TRBV7-2,TRBJ2-1,.,TGTGCCAGCAGCTTAGTTTTCAGCGGCTCCTACAATGAGCAGTTCTTC,CASSLVFSGSYNEQFF
.,TRBV16,TRBJ2-3,.,TGTGCCAGCAGCCAATCTCTGGGAACCGGTACGCAGTATTTT,CASSQSLGTGTQYF
.,TRBV27,TRBJ2-3,.,TGTGCCAGCAGTTCCGGATGGACTCTCACAGATACGCAGTATTTT,CASSSGWTLTDTQYF
TRBD1,TRBV5-6,TRBJ2-5,.,TGTGCCAGCAGCCGGTCCCCAACAGGGGGTTGGGAGACCCAGTACTTC,CASSRSPTGGWETQYF
.,TRBV5-6,TRBJ2-2,.,TGTGCCAGCAGCGAGATCCAGCGGCTGAACACCGGGGAGCTGTTTTTT,CASSEIQRLNTGELFF
.,TRBV5-1,TRBJ2-7,once,TGCGCCAGCAGCTTGGCCGGAGACATCCGAGCCTACGAGCAGTACTTC,CASSLAGDIRAYEQYF
.,TRBV6-5,TRBJ1-5,.,TGTGCCAGCAGTAGGATTAGCAATCAGCCCCAGCATTTT,CASSRISNQPQHF
TRBD1,TRBV5-1,TRBJ2-7,once,TGCGCCAGCAGCTTGGACCGGGACAGGGGCGAGCAGTACTTC,CASSLDRDRGEQYF
TRBD2,TRBV9,TRBJ2-3,.,TGTGCCAGCAGCGCCCCCGGGACTAGCGGCACAGATACGCAGTATTTT,CASSAPGTSGTDTQYF
.,TRBV7-2,TRBJ2-5,.,TGTGCCAGCAGCTTAGGGACTTGGGAGACCCAGTACTTC,CASSLGTWETQYF
TRBD1,TRBV15,TRBJ2-3,.,TGTGCCACCAGGGCAATGCAGGGGGCAACAGATACGCAGTATTTT,CATRAMQGATDTQYF
.,TRBV20-1,TRBJ1-1,few,TGCAGTGCCCCGAGGAACACTGAAGCTTTCTTT,CSAPRNTEAFF
.,TRBV4-3,TRBJ2-3,.,TGCGCCAGCAGCCGAATCACCACCTTTGTCAGGGCTAGCACAGATACGCAGTATTTT,CASSRITTFVRASTDTQYF
.,TRBV28,TRBJ2-2,.,TGTGCCAGCAGTACCCATCAGGGTCCCGGGGAGCTGTTTTTT,CASSTHQGPGELFF
TRBD1,TRBV2,TRBJ2-3,.,TGTGCCACTGGACAGGGCACAGATACGCAGTATTTT,CATGQGTDTQYF
.,TRBV28,TRBJ2-1,.,TGTGCCAGCAGTTCCTCCTGGTTTTCGCAGTTCTTC,CASSSSWFSQFF
.,TRBV7-3,TRBJ2-2,.,TGTGCCAGCAGCTTAATCGGAGGAACCGGGGAGCTGTTTTTT,CASSLIGGTGELFF
.,TRBV19,TRBJ2-7,once,TGTGCCAGTAGTATACCCGGGCAGGGTGGCTACGAGCAGTACTTC,CASSIPGQGGYEQYF
TRBD2,TRBV5-6,TRBJ2-1,.,TGTGCCAGCAGCTTGGGAGTTAGCGGGAGTGGGAACAATGAGCAGTTCTTC,CASSLGVSGSGNNEQFF
.,TRBV10-2,TRBJ2-3,.,TGCGCCAGCAGTGGGGCCACCCTGACCACAGATACGCAGTATTTT,CASSGATLTTDTQYF
.,TRBV28,TRBJ1-5,.,TGTGCCAGCAGTGTCAATCAGCCCCAGCATTTT,CASSVNQPQHF
.,TRBV7-9,TRBJ2-2,.,TGTGCCAGCAGCTTAGTGGTAGAGTGGGGCACCGGGGAGCTGTTTTTT,CASSLVVEWGTGELFF
TRBD1,TRBV2,TRBJ1-5,.,TGTGCCAGCAGTGGACAGGGAGGCAATCAGCCCCAGCATTTT,CASSGQGGNQPQHF
.,TRBV7-2,TRBJ2-5,.,TGTGCCAGCAGCTTAACTTTGGAGCAGTACTTC,CASSLTLEQYF
.,TRBV5-4,TRBJ1-1,.,TGTGCCAGCAGCCCCGGGACACACTTGAACACTGAAGCTTTCTTT,CASSPGTHLNTEAFF
.,TRBV2,TRBJ1-3,.,TGTGCCAGCAGTGTGGGGGGGGCGGTTTCTGGAAACACCATATATTTT,CASSVGGAVSGNTIYF
TRBD1,TRBV19,TRBJ1-5,few,TGTGCCAGTAGTATTTACAGGGGAGGTCAGCCCCAGCATTTT,CASSIYRGGQPQHF
.,TRBV30,TRBJ1-5,.,TGTGCCTGGAATATCCCGGGAGGGCCCCAGCATTTT,CAWNIPGGPQHF
TRBD1,TRBV28,TRBJ1-2,.,TGTGCCAGCAGTCCCGCCGGACAGGGGGACTATGGCTACACCTTC,CASSPAGQGDYGYTF
.,TRBV2,TRBJ1-5,.,TGTGCCAGCAGTGAGGGGTTTACACAGCCCCAGCATTTT,CASSEGFTQPQHF
.,TRBV18,TRBJ1-1,.,TGTGCCAGCTCACCAGTGGGTTGGGAAGCTTTCTTT,CASSPVGWEAFF
.,TRBV7-3,TRBJ1-2,.,TGTGCCAGCAGCCTCGAACCGGGATCAAACTATGGCTACACCTTC,CASSLEPGSNYGYTF
.,TRBV29-1,TRBJ1-3,.,TGCAGCGTTGTCAAAAGCTCTGGAAACACCATATATTTT,CSVVKSSGNTIYF
TRBD1,TRBV13,TRBJ2-1,.,TGTGCCAGCAGCTCCGACAGGGGACCCTACAATGAGCAGTTCTTC,CASSSDRGPYNEQFF
TRBD1,TRBV6-5,TRBJ2-7,.,TGTGCCAGCGGGAAGACAGGGCGAACCTACGAGCAGTACTTC,CASGKTGRTYEQYF
.,TRBV5-1,TRBJ1-2,.,TGCGCCAGCAGCCCTCGACAGTTTCCTAACTATGGCTACACCTTC,CASSPRQFPNYGYTF
.,TRBV4-3,TRBJ2-5,.,TGCGCCAGCAGCCAACGGCCGGGAGTTGGAGAGACCCAGTACTTC,CASSQRPGVGETQYF
TRBD1,TRBV5-6,TRBJ2-7,.,TGTGCCAGCAGCTTGGCCAGGGGGCTGTCCTACGAGCAGTACTTC,CASSLARGLSYEQYF
TRBD1,TRBV19,TRBJ1-2,.,TGTGCCACCCCGGGACAGGACATAAACTATGGCTACACCTTC,CATPGQDINYGYTF
.,TRBV29-1,TRBJ2-6,few,TGCAGCGTTGGGGGGGCTAACTCTGGGGCCAACGTCCTGACTTTC,CSVGGANSGANVLTF
.,TRBV7-2,TRBJ1-2,.,TGTGCCAGCAGCTTACCGAACTATGGCTACACCTTC,CASSLPNYGYTF
.,TRBV28,TRBJ1-4,.,TGTGCCAGCAGTTTAGGGGTAACTAATGAAAAACTGTTTTTT,CASSLGVTNEKLFF
TRBD1,TRBV28,TRBJ1-2,.,TGTGCCAGCAGTTTGACAGGGGGTCGGGTCGATGGCTACACCTTC,CASSLTGGRVDGYTF